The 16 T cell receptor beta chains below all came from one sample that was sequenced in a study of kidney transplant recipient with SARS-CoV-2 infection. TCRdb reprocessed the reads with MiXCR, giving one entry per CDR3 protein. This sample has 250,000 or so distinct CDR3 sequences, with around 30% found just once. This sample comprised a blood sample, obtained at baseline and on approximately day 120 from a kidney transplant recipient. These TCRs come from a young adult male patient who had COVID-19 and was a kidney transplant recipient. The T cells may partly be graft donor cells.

DNA for the CDR3: TGTGCCAGCAGATCGTTCATAACTACAGCCATGCAAGATACGCAGTATTTT. It specifies CASRSFITTAMQDTQYF. V usage is TRBV21-1 and J usage is TRBJ2-3. TRBV21-1 has pseudogene status. The CDR3 is made up of 17 amino acids.

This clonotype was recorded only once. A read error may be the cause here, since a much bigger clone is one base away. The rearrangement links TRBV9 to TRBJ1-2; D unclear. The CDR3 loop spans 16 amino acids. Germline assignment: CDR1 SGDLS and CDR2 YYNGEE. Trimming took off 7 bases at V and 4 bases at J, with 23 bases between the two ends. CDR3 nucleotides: TGTGCCAGCCACGCTAAGTACTCAAGAAAGGCCTATGGCTACACCTTC. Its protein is CASHAKYSRKAYGYTF. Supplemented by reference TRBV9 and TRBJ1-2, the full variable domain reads DSGVTQTPKHLITATGQRVTLRCSPRSGDLSVYWYQQSLDQGLQFLIQYYNGEERAKGNILERFSAQQFPDLHSELNLSSLELGDSALYFCASHAKYSRKAYGYTFGSGTRLTVV.

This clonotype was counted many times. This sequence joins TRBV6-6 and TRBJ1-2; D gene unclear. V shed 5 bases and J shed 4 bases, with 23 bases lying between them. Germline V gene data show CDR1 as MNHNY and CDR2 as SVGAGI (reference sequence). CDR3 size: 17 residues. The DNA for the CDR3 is TGTGCCAGCAGTGTTGTGCGAGGTGGGAGAAAGACCTATGGCTACACCTTC. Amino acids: CASSVVRGGRKTYGYTF.

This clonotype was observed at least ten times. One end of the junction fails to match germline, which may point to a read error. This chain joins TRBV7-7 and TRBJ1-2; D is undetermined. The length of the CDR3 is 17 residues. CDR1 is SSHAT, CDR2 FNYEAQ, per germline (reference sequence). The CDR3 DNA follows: TGTGTCAGCAGCAGATTCGATAAGTGCCGAAAGACCTATGGCTACACCTTC. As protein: CVSSRFDKCRKTYGYTF.

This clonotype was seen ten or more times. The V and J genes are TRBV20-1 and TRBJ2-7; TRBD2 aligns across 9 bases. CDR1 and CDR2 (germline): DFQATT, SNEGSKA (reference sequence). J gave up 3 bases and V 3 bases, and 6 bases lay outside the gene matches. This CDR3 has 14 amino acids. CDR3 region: CSARGRTSDYEQYF. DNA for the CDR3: TGCAGTGCTAGGGGTCGGACTAGCGACTACGAGCAGTACTTC.

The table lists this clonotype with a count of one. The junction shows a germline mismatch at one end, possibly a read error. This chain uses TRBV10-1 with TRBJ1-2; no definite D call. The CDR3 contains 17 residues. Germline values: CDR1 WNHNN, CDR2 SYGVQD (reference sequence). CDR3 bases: TGCGCCAGCAGTGGCAATGTAAGATCGCGAAAGACCTATGGCTGCACCTTC. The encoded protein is CASSGNVRSRKTYGCTF.

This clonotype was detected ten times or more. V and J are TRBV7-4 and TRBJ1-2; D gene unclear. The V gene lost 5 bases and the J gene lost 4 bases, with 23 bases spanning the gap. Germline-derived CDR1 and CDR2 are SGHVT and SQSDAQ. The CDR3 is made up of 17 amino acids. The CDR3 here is CASSRHTSARKTYGYTF. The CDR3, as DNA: TGTGCCAGCAGCAGACACACTTCAGCTCGAAAGACCTATGGCTACACCTTC.

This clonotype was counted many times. Here the CDR3 DNA reads TGTGCCAGCAGACTTTCCTCTACAGGGGCCTTTGAAGCTTTCTTT. Residues: CASRLSSTGAFEAFF. The chain carries TRBV2 and TRBJ1-1, with 7 bases fitting TRBD1. With V trimmed by 6 bases and J by 7 bases, 14 bases remained unmatched. CDR3 size: 15 residues. Germline V lookup: CDR1 SNHLY, CDR2 FYNNEI.

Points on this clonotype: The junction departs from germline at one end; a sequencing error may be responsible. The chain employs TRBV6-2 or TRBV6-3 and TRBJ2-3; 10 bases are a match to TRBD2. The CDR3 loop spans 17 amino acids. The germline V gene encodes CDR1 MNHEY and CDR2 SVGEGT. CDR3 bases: TGTGCCAACAGTTACCCATCTAGCGGGAGTTACACAGATACGCAGTATTTT. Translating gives CANSYPSSGSYTDTQYF.

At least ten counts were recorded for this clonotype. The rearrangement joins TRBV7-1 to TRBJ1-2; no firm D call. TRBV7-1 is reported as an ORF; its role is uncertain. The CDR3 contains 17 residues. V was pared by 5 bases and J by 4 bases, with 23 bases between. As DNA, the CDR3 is TGTGCCAGCAGCGGATACTTTCACGAGGGAAAGACCTATGGCTACACCTTC. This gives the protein CASSGYFHEGKTYGYTF.

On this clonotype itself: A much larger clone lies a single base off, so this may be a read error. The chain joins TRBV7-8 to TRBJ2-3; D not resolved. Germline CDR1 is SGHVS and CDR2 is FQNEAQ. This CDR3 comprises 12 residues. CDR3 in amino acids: CVSSLGGDTQYF. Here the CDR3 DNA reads TGTGTCAGCAGCTTAGGTGGAGATACGCAGTATTTT.

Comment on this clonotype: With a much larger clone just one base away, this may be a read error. The CDR3 loop is CAGSQDHSIGTSGRRSYNEQFF. The CDR3 coding sequence is TGTGCCGGCAGCCAAGATCATTCTATCGGGACTAGCGGGAGGAGATCATACAATGAGCAGTTCTTC. The chain links TRBV4-2 to TRBJ2-1; the match to TRBD2 covers 15 bases. Germline CDR1 and CDR2: LGHNA and YNFKEQ. This CDR3 region has 22 residues.

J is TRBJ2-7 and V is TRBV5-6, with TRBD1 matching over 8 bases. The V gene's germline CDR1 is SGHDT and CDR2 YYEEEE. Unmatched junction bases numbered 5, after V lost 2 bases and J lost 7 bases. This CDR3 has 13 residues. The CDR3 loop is CASSFQGAGEQYV. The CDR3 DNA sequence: TGTGCCAGCAGCTTCCAGGGGGCCGGGGAGCAGTACGTC.

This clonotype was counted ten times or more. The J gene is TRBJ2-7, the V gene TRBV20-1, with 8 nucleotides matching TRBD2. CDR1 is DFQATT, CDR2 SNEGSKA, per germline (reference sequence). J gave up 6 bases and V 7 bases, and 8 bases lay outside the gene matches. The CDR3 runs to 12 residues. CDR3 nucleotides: TGCAGTGAGAAGCGGGAGTACGGCGAGCAGTACTTC. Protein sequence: CSEKREYGEQYF.

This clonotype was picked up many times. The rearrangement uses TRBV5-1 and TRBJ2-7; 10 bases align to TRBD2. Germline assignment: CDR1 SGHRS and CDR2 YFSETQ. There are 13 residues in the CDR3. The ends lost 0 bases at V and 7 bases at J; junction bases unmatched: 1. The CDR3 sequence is CASSLELAGEQYF. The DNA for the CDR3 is TGCGCCAGCAGCTTGGAACTAGCGGGGGAGCAGTACTTC.

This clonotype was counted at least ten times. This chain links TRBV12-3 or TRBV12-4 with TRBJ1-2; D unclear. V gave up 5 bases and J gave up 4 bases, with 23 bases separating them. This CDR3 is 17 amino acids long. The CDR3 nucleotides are TGTGCCAGCAGTCAGTTGCACAGCTTCCGAAAGACCTATGGCTACACCTTC. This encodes CASSQLHSFRKTYGYTF.